A single sample is the source of the 32 T cell receptor beta chains below, sequenced in a study of blood T cell repertoires in COVID-19 (dated by TCRdb to the early 2020s). Library preparation employed the immunoSEQ multiplex PCR assay. Imported from immuneACCESS, the table was reduced by TCRdb to in-frame sequences with V and J called. These copies leave out some clones; in studies compared against another copy, an unresolved V gene accounts for under half, and the cause of the remainder is not known. This sample gives over 35,000 clones in total; 88% of them show up just once. Of the sample, 2% to 2.5% is held by the ten largest clones. Sample: peripheral blood. Receptor source: a human donor in a cohort sampled during active COVID-19.

The chain recombines TRBV6-2 or TRBV6-3 with TRBJ2-1, with D maybe TRBD1 (5 bases). Germline V gene data show CDR1 as MNHEY and CDR2 as SVGEGT. The ends were cut back, 6 bases at V and 6 bases at J, with 21 bases in the middle. There are 16 residues in the CDR3. CDR3 sequence: CASSKIQATRGNEQFF. As DNA, the CDR3 is TGTGCCAGCAGCAAAATACAGGCAACAAGGGGCAATGAGCAGTTCTTC.

In the case of this clone: One end of the junction does not line up with germline, which may come from a read error. Other DNA sequences of this sample code for an identical CDR3. This chain joins TRBV19 and TRBJ2-7, with a weak D call TRBD2 (5 bases). Germline values: CDR1 LNHDA, CDR2 SQIVND (reference sequence). CDR3 length: 13 residues. CDR3 DNA sequence: TGTGCTAGTAGTTTGGGCGGCGGGTACGAGCAGTACTTC. Protein: CASSLGGGYEQYF.

The chain has TRBV21-1 and TRBJ1-5; TRBD1, as called in the table, went unchecked against the DNA. TRBV21-1 is given as a pseudogene. The CDR3 length is 15 residues. CDR3 amino acids: CASAQGPAAHQPQHF. The CDR3 DNA is TGTGCCAGCGCACAGGGGCCCGCGGCCCATCAGCCCCAGCATTTT.

The chain uses TRBV6-5 and TRBJ2-2; 7 bases are shared with TRBD1. The CDR3 runs 16 residues. Looked up from germline, CDR1 is MNHEY and CDR2 is SVGAGI. Trimming cost V 2 bases and J 7 bases; bases outside gene matches: 10. The CDR3 loop reads CASSYPFTGEGGELFF. Here the CDR3 DNA reads TGTGCCAGCAGTTACCCCTTTACAGGGGAAGGCGGGGAGCTGTTTTTT.

Note on this clone: In the same sample, other DNA sequences code for this CDR3. The J gene is TRBJ1-1, the V gene TRBV6-4; no definite D call. CDR3 length: 13 amino acids. Looked up from germline, CDR1 is MRHNA and CDR2 is SNTAGT. Between the trimmed V and J ends, which lost 4 bases and 0 bases, there was a span of 6 bases. This CDR3 is CASSVGVNTEAFF. The CDR3 nucleotides are TGTGCCAGCAGTGTTGGAGTGAACACTGAAGCTTTCTTT.

The chain links TRBV4-2 to TRBJ1-5; D is undetermined. V was pared by 3 bases and J by 1 base, with 7 bases between. This CDR3 is built from 14 residues. Per germline, CDR1 LGHNA and CDR2 YNFKEQ. CDR3 protein: CASSHSGSNQPQHF. The CDR3 nucleotides are TGTGCCAGCAGCCATTCGGGAAGCAATCAGCCCCAGCATTTT.

V and J are TRBV2 and TRBJ1-5, with 8 nucleotides matching TRBD1. V gave up 5 bases and J gave up 2 bases; unmatched junction bases: 17. Per germline, CDR1 SNHLY and CDR2 FYNNEI. CDR3 length equals 19 residues. The chain's CDR3 is CASSFITMGQVLRNQPQHF. CDR3 sequence (DNA): TGTGCCAGCAGTTTCATCACTATGGGACAGGTACTTCGCAATCAGCCCCAGCATTTT.

J is TRBJ2-6 and V is TRBV2; 10 bases are shared with TRBD1. V was clipped by 6 bases and J by 0 bases; unmatched bases: 11. The CDR3 is 19 amino acids. Germline CDR1 reads SNHLY; CDR2 reads FYNNEI. The CDR3 loop reads CASRGILGTGASGANVLTF. In DNA, the CDR3 is TGTGCCAGCAGGGGGATCCTCGGGACAGGGGCCTCTGGGGCCAACGTCCTGACTTTC.

This rearrangement joins TRBV10-3 to TRBJ1-6; 7 positions match TRBD1. Trimming took 7 bases from V and 9 from J; bases not matched to a gene: 6. Looked up from germline, CDR1 is ENHRY and CDR2 is SYGVKD. CDR3 length: 13 amino acids. CDR3 protein: CAITPAGGSPLHF. Here the CDR3 DNA reads TGTGCCATCACTCCGGCAGGGGGTTCACCCCTCCACTTT.

The chain combines TRBV19 with TRBJ1-3, with D possibly being TRBD1 (5 bases). This CDR3 comprises 16 residues. The germline V gene has CDR1 LNHDA and CDR2 SQIVND (reference sequence). V shed 5 bases and J shed 2 bases, with 16 bases lying between them. CDR3 in amino acids: CASSAILGGAGNTIYF. The CDR3 coding sequence is TGTGCCAGTAGTGCCATTTTGGGGGGAGCTGGAAACACCATATATTTT.

V is TRBV18 and J is TRBJ1-2; D remains ambiguous. Germline V CDR1 and CDR2: KGHSH, LQKENI. The CDR3 length is 15 residues. The V end was cut by 5 bases, the J end by 8 bases, with 21 bases between. The CDR3 DNA is TGTGCCAGCTCATCGACACCGATGGAGGTGGGGGGCTACACCTTC. It codes for CASSSTPMEVGGYTF.

V gene TRBV5-1 combines with J gene TRBJ2-7; 11 bases match TRBD2. Germline V gene lookup returns CDR1 SGHRS and CDR2 YFSETQ. Trimming at V came to 4 bases and at J to 5 bases, leaving 11 bases not matched to a gene. This CDR3 comprises 16 residues. The CDR3 loop is CASSAHVAGGPHEQYF. DNA of the CDR3: TGCGCCAGCAGCGCACACGTAGCGGGGGGGCCCCACGAGCAGTACTTC.

V gene TRBV9 combines with J gene TRBJ2-2, with TRBD2 matching 14 bases. CDR1 is SGDLS and CDR2 is YYNGEE in the germline V gene. The V gene end was trimmed by 4 bases and the J gene end by 6 bases; junction bases not matched to a gene: 5. The CDR3 is made up of 16 amino acids. The CDR3 spells CASSSRTSGGPGELFF. The CDR3 coding sequence is TGTGCCAGCAGCTCCCGGACTAGCGGGGGGCCCGGGGAGCTGTTTTTT.

The chain links TRBV4-1 to TRBJ2-3; 9 bases fit TRBD2. CDR1 MGHRA and CDR2 YSYEKL come from the germline V gene. Trimming removed 0 bases from V and 6 bases from J; junction bases left unmatched: 16. CDR3 length equals 19 residues. CDR3 sequence reads: CASSQDQWRRGGRSDTQYF. CDR3 bases: TGCGCCAGCAGCCAAGATCAGTGGAGGCGGGGGGGAAGATCGGATACGCAGTATTTT.

The chain combines TRBV18 with TRBJ2-3, with 9 bases aligning to TRBD1. The CDR3 spans 17 residues. Germline loops: CDR1 KGHSH, CDR2 LQKENI. The V and J ends lost 4 bases and 2 bases, in that order; junction bases with no gene match: 10. The chain's CDR3 is CASSRSTGQGFTDTQYF. In DNA form, the CDR3 reads TGTGCCAGCTCACGTAGTACGGGACAGGGATTCACAGATACGCAGTATTTT.

CDR3 DNA sequence: TGTGCCAGCAGCCCCGGGGGCAATCAGCCCCAGCATTTT. This codes for CASSPGGNQPQHF. The chain employs TRBV5-5 and TRBJ1-5; D is undetermined. This CDR3 has 13 residues. Trimming took 4 bases from V and 2 from J, leaving 7 bases between them. The germline V gene has CDR1 SGHKS and CDR2 YYEKEE (reference sequence). The full variable domain, its missing parts supplied by reference TRBV5-5 and TRBJ1-5, is DAGVTQSPTHLIKTRGQQVTLRCSPISGHKSVSWYQQVLGQGPQFIFQYYEKEERGRGNFPDRFSARQFPNYSSELNVNALLLGDSALYLCASSPGGNQPQHFGDGTRLSIL.

The V gene is TRBV6-1, the J gene TRBJ2-7; D gene ambiguous. CDR3 length: 14 amino acids. Germline CDR1 reads MNHNS; CDR2 reads SASEGT. The ends were cut back, 2 bases at V and 7 bases at J, with 15 bases in the middle. In DNA, the CDR3 is TGTGCCAGCAGTGAACAGGCCGATATGCAGGAGCAGTACTTC. Residues: CASSEQADMQEQYF.

The CDR3 region is CASSVTGGYGYTF. CDR3 in DNA: TGTGCCAGCAGTGTGACAGGGGGCTATGGCTACACCTTC. The chain carries TRBV2 and TRBJ1-2; TRBD1 aligns across 9 bases. V gave up 4 bases and J gave up 4 bases; unmatched junction bases: 1. There are 13 residues in the CDR3. Germline V gene sequence: CDR1 SNHLY, CDR2 FYNNEI.

This chain connects TRBV4-2 to TRBJ2-1, with 7 bases identical to TRBD2. This CDR3 comprises 16 residues. Germline CDR1 reads LGHNA; CDR2 reads YNFKEQ. The J segment lost 4 bases and the V segment lost 0 bases, leaving 6 bases of the junction unmatched. The CDR3 is CASSQEWLADYNEQFF. The CDR3 DNA sequence: TGTGCCAGCAGCCAAGAATGGCTAGCGGATTACAATGAGCAGTTCTTC.

The gene calls are TRBV6-5 and TRBJ2-7, with 8 bases that match TRBD1. The CDR3 runs to 14 residues. Unmatched junction bases numbered 9, after V lost 4 bases and J lost 7 bases. Germline V lookup: CDR1 MNHEY, CDR2 SVGAGI. The CDR3 coding sequence is TGTGCCAGCAGTTTGTGGACAGGGTCGTTGGAGCAGTACTTC. Its translation is CASSLWTGSLEQYF.

This chain joins TRBV7-3 and TRBJ1-6; D call uncertain. The CDR3 extends over 14 amino acids. Germline CDR1 and CDR2: SGHTA and FQGTGA. Trimming removed 0 bases at V and 10 bases at J, with 10 bases between. The CDR3 region has the DNA TGTGCCAGCAGCTTAACATACCCCGGGTCACCCCTCCACTTT. It is translated as CASSLTYPGSPLHF. The full variable domain, rest sourced from reference TRBV7-3 and TRBJ1-6, is GAGVSQTPSNKVTEKGKYVELRCDPISGHTALYWYRQSLGQGPEFLIYFQGTGAADDSGLPNDRFFAVRPEGSVSTLKIQRTERGDSAVYLCASSLTYPGSPLHFGNGTRLTVT.

This chain links TRBV7-8 with TRBJ2-7; 9 nucleotides match TRBD1. Germline trimming cut 5 bases from V and 3 bases from J; bases unmatched to any gene: 5. Germline-derived CDR1 and CDR2 are SGHVS and FQNEAQ. The CDR3 is made up of 14 amino acids. The DNA of the CDR3 is TGTGCCAGCAGCCAAGCGGGACAGGGCTACGAGCAGTACTTC. Translating gives CASSQAGQGYEQYF.

CDR3 sequence: CASSDRTAYGYTF. DNA of the CDR3: TGTGCCAGTAGTGATCGGACAGCCTATGGCTACACCTTC. The V gene is TRBV19, the J gene TRBJ1-2; maybe TRBD1 (6 bases). The CDR3 spans 13 residues. Trimming removed 5 bases from V and 4 bases from J, with 11 bases in between. Germline-derived CDR1 and CDR2 are LNHDA and SQIVND (reference sequence). The variable domain in full, completed from reference TRBV19 and TRBJ1-2, reads DGGITQSPKYLFRKEGQNVTLSCEQNLNHDAMYWYRQDPGQGLRLIYYSQIVNDFQKGDIAEGYSVSREKKESFPLTVTSAQKNPTAFYLCASSDRTAYGYTFGSGTRLTVV.

The chain carries TRBV19 and TRBJ1-4; 7 positions agree with TRBD1. Germline CDR1 and CDR2: LNHDA and SQIVND (reference sequence). CDR3 size: 13 residues. V was pared by 6 bases and J by 5 bases, with 3 bases of the junction left unmatched. The CDR3 nucleotides read TGTGCCAGTAGGCGCAGGGGGAATGAAAAACTGTTTTTT. Protein: CASRRRGNEKLFF. Drawing the rest from reference TRBV19 and TRBJ1-4, the complete variable domain is DGGITQSPKYLFRKEGQNVTLSCEQNLNHDAMYWYRQDPGQGLRLIYYSQIVNDFQKGDIAEGYSVSREKKESFPLTVTSAQKNPTAFYLCASRRRGNEKLFFGSGTQLSVL.

The V and J genes are TRBV7-2 and TRBJ2-5, with 7 bases lining up with TRBD2. In germline, CDR1 is SGHTA, CDR2 FQGNSA. The CDR3 runs to 15 residues. Trimming took 4 bases from V and 3 from J; bases not matched to a gene: 8. In DNA form, the CDR3 reads TGTGCCAGCAGCTCCAGACCGGGGAGGGAAGAGACCCAGTACTTC. It codes for CASSSRPGREETQYF. Complete variable domain (other parts from reference TRBV7-2 and TRBJ2-5): GAGVSQSPSNKVTEKGKDVELRCDPISGHTALYWYRQSLGQGLEFLIYFQGNSAPDKSGLPSDRFSAERTGGSVSTLTIQRTQQEDSAVYLCASSSRPGREETQYFGPGTRLLVL.

The chain recombines TRBV2 with TRBJ1-4; TRBD1 is a possible D gene (6 bases). The CDR3 has 17 residues. Trimming pared 4 bases from V and 4 bases from J, leaving 19 bases between. Per germline, CDR1 SNHLY and CDR2 FYNNEI. The CDR3 spells CASSVDGAGAYNEKLFF. The CDR3 DNA reads as TGTGCCAGCAGTGTAGATGGGGCAGGGGCCTATAATGAAAAACTGTTTTTT. Full variable domain (missing parts from reference TRBV2 and TRBJ1-4): EPEVTQTPSHQVTQMGQEVILRCVPISNHLYFYWYRQILGQKVEFLVSFYNNEISEKSEIFDDQFSVERPDGSNFTLKIRSTKLEDSAMYFCASSVDGAGAYNEKLFFGSGTQLSVL.

The rearrangement joins TRBV9 to TRBJ2-2; possible D gene TRBD1, 6 bases. Germline V gives CDR1 SGDLS, CDR2 YYNGEE. V lost 0 bases to trimming and J lost 2 bases, with 11 bases between them. CDR3 length: 16 residues. The chain's CDR3 is CASSVAGGTNTGELFF. CDR3 bases: TGTGCCAGCAGCGTAGCTGGGGGCACAAACACCGGGGAGCTGTTTTTT.

This clone turned up a few times. V and J are TRBV3-1 (or the pseudogene TRBV3-2) and TRBJ2-5; 8 bases agree with TRBD2. This CDR3 has 13 amino acids. Germline lookup yields CDR1 LGHDT and CDR2 YNNKEL (reference sequence). Losses at the gene ends were 7 bases for V and 4 bases for J; bases not matched to a gene: 5. The CDR3 region is CASTRGGRETQYF. The CDR3, as DNA: TGTGCCAGCACCCGCGGGGGGCGAGAGACCCAGTACTTC.

The rearrangement joins TRBV10-3 to TRBJ1-1, with D hard to call. This CDR3 is built from 15 residues. Trimming pared 10 bases from V and 4 bases from J, leaving 22 bases between. The germline CDR1 and CDR2 sequences are ENHRY and SYGVKD. This chain's CDR3 is CATAVEGPESTEAFF. Here the CDR3 DNA reads TGTGCCACCGCCGTTGAGGGCCCTGAGTCCACTGAAGCTTTCTTT.

The chain combines TRBV29-1 with TRBJ1-1, with unresolved D. In germline, CDR1 is SQVTM, CDR2 ANQGSEA. The CDR3 is 12 amino acids. V dropped 7 bases and J dropped 0 bases, with 9 bases sitting between them. Here the CDR3 reads CSGGSLNTEAFF. The CDR3 DNA reads as TGCAGCGGCGGGAGTCTGAACACTGAAGCTTTCTTT.

The rearrangement joins TRBV5-1 to TRBJ1-1, with TRBD1 matching over 7 bases. The length of the CDR3 is 15 residues. With V trimmed by 0 bases and J by 5 bases, 7 bases remained unmatched. Germline V gene sequence: CDR1 SGHRS, CDR2 YFSETQ. The CDR3 loop reads CASSLEAGGWTEAFF. CDR3 bases: TGCGCCAGCAGCTTGGAAGCAGGGGGATGGACTGAAGCTTTCTTT. The variable domain in full, completed from reference TRBV5-1 and TRBJ1-1, reads KAGVTQTPRYLIKTRGQQVTLSCSPISGHRSVSWYQQTPGQGLQFLFEYFSETQRNKGNFPGRFSGRQFSNSRSEMNVSTLELGDSALYLCASSLEAGGWTEAFFGQGTRLTVV.

This clone showed up just once. The chain links TRBV11-3 to TRBJ1-6; TRBD1 agrees at 8 bases. Germline CDR1 and CDR2: SGHNT and YENEEA. This CDR3 is 17 amino acids long. The ends lost 3 bases at V and 10 bases at J; junction bases unmatched: 14. CDR3 amino acids: CASSFVGAGGPLSPLHF. The CDR3 DNA is TGTGCCAGCAGCTTCGTAGGGGCAGGGGGCCCCTTATCACCCCTCCACTTT.